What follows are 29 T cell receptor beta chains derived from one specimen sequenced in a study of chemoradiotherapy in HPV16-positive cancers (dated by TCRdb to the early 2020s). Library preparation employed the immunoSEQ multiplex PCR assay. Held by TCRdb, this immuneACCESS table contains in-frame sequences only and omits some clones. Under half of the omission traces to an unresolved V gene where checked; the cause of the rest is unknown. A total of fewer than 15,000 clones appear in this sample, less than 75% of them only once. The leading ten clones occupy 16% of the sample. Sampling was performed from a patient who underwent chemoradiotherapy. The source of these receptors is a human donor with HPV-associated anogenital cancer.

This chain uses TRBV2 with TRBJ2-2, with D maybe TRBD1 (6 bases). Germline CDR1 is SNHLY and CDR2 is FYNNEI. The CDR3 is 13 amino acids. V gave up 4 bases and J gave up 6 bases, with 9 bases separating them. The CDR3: CASSVGQPGELFF. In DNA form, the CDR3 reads TGTGCCAGCAGTGTGGGACAACCCGGGGAGCTGTTTTTT.

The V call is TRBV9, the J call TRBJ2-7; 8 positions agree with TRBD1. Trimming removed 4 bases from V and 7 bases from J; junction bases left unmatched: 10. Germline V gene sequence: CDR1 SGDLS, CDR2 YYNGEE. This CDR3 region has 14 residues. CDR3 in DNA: TGTGCCAGCAGCTCAGGGGGACAGGTAGGGGAGCAGTACTTC. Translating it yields CASSSGGQVGEQYF.

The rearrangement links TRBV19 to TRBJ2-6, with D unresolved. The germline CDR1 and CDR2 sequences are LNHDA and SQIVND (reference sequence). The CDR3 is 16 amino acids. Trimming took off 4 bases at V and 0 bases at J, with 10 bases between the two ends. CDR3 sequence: CASSTLRHSGANVLTF. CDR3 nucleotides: TGTGCCAGTAGTACTCTTCGTCACTCTGGGGCCAACGTCCTGACTTTC.

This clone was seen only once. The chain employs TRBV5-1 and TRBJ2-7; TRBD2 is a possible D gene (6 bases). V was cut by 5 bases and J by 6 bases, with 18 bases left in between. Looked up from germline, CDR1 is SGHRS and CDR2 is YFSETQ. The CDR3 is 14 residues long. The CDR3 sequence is CASRPTSGAGEQYF. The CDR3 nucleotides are TGCGCCAGCAGACCGACATCGGGAGCTGGCGAGCAGTACTTC.

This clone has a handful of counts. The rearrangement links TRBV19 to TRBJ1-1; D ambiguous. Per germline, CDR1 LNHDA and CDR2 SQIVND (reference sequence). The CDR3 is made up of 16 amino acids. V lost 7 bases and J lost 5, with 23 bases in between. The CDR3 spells CASTPTGPSTRTEAFF. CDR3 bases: TGTGCCAGTACCCCAACCGGGCCTTCCACCAGGACTGAAGCTTTCTTT.

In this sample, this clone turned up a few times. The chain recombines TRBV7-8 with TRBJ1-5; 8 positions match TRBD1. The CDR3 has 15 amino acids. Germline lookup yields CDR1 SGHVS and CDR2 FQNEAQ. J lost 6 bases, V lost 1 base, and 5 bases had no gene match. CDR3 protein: CASSLGQGAGQPQHF. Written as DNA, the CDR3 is TGTGCCAGCAGCTTAGGGCAGGGGGCCGGTCAGCCCCAGCATTTT. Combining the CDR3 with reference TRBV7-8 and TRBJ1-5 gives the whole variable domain GAGVSQSPRYKVAKRGQDVALRCDPISGHVSLFWYQQALGQGPEFLTYFQNEAQLDKSGLPSDRFFAERPEGSVSTLKIQRTQQEDSAVYLCASSLGQGAGQPQHFGDGTRLSIL.

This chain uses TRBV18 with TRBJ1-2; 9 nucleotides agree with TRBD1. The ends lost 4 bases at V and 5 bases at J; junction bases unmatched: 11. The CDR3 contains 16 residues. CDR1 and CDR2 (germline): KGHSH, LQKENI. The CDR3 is CASSLSPPQGAYGYTF. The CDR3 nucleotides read TGTGCCAGCTCACTATCCCCCCCACAGGGGGCGTATGGCTACACCTTC.

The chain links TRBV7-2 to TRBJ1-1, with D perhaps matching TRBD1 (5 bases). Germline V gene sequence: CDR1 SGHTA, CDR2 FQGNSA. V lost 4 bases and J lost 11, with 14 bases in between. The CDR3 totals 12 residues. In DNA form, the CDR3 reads TGTGCCAGCAGCTCCGCCCCCTCAGGGGCTTTCTTT. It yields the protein CASSSAPSGAFF.

The CDR3 reads CASSHRAANTEAFF. In DNA, the CDR3 is TGTGCCAGTAGCCACAGGGCGGCGAACACTGAAGCTTTCTTT. The V and J genes are TRBV19 and TRBJ1-1, with a weak D call TRBD1 (6 bases). With 6 bases removed from V and 1 base from J, the gap between germline ends came to 12 bases. The length of the CDR3 is 14 residues. Germline V lookup: CDR1 LNHDA, CDR2 SQIVND (reference sequence). Using reference TRBV19 and TRBJ1-1 for the parts outside the CDR3, the full variable domain is DGGITQSPKYLFRKEGQNVTLSCEQNLNHDAMYWYRQDPGQGLRLIYYSQIVNDFQKGDIAEGYSVSREKKESFPLTVTSAQKNPTAFYLCASSHRAANTEAFFGQGTRLTVV.

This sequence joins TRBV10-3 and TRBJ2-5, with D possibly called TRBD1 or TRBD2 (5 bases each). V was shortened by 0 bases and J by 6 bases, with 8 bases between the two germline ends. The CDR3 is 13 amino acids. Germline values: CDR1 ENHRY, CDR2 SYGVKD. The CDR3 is CAISESTGQTQYF. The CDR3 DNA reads TGTGCCATCAGTGAGTCCACGGGGCAGACCCAGTACTTC.

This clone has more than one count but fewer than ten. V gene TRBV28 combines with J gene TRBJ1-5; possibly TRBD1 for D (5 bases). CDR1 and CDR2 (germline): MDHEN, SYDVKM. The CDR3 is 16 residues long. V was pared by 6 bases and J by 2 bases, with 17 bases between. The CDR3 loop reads CASRELAGQGNQPQHF. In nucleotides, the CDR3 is TGTGCCAGCAGGGAGCTGGCAGGGCAAGGCAATCAGCCCCAGCATTTT.

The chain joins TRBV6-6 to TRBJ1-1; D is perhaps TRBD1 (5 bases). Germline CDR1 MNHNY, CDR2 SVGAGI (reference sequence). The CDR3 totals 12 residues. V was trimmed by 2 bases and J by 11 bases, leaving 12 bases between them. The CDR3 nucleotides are TGTGCCAGCAGTTACGTCTCGGGGGAGGCTTTCTTT. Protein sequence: CASSYVSGEAFF.

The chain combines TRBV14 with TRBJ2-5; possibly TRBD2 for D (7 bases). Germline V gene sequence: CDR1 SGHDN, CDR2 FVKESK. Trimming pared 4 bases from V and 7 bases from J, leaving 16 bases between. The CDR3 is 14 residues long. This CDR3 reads CASSPLGGAGTQYF. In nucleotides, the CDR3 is TGTGCCAGCAGCCCGTTGGGGGGGGCAGGGACCCAGTACTTC.

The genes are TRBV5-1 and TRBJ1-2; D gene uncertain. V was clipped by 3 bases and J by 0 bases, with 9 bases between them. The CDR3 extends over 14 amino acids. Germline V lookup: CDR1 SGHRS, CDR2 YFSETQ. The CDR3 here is CASSSDGTNYGYTF. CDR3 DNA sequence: TGCGCCAGCAGCTCGGACGGAACTAACTATGGCTACACCTTC.

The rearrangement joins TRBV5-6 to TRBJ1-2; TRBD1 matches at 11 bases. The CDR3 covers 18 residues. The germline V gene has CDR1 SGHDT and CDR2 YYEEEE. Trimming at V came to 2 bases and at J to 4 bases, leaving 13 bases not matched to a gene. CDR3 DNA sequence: TGTGCCAGCAGCTTAAACCGGGACAGGGGGAAATTTGTCTATGGCTACACCTTC. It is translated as CASSLNRDRGKFVYGYTF.

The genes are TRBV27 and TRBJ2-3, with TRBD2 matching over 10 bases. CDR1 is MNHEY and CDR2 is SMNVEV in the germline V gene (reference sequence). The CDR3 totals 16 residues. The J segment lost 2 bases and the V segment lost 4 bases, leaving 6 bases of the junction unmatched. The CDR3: CASSSLAGGPTDTQYF. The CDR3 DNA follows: TGTGCCAGCAGTTCCTTAGCGGGAGGACCCACAGATACGCAGTATTTT.

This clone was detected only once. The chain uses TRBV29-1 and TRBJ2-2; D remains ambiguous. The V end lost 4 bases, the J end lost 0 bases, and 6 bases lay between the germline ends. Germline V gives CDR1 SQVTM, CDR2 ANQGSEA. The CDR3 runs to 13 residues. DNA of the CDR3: TGCAGCGTTGGGGGATCGAACACCGGGGAGCTGTTTTTT. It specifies CSVGGSNTGELFF.

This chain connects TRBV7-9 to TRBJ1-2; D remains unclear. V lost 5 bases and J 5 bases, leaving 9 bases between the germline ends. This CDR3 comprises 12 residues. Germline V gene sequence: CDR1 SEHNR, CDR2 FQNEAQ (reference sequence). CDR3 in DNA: TGTGCCAGCAGCCTAGAAGCATATGGCTACACCTTC. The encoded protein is CASSLEAYGYTF.

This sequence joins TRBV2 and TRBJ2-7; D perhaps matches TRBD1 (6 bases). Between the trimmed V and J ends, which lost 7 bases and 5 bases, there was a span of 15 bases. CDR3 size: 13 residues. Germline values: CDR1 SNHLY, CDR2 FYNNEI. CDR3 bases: TGTGCCAGCATTAAAACACAGGGTGACGAGCAGTACTTC. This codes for CASIKTQGDEQYF.

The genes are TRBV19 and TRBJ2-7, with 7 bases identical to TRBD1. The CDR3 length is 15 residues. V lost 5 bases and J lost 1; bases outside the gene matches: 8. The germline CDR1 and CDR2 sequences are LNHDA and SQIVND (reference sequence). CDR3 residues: CASSAYQQGSYEQYF. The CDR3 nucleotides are TGTGCCAGTAGTGCCTATCAACAGGGGTCCTACGAGCAGTACTTC.

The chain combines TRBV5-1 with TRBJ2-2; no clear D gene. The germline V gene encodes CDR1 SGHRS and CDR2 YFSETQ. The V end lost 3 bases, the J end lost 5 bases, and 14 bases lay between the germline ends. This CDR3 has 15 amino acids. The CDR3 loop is CASSSQVGFTGELFF. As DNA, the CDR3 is TGCGCCAGCAGCTCCCAGGTGGGGTTTACCGGGGAGCTGTTTTTT.

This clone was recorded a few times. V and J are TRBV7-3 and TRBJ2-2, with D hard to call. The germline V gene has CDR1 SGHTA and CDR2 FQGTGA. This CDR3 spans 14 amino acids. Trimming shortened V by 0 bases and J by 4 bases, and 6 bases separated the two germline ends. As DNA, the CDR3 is TGTGCCAGCAGCTTAACACAGACCACCGGGGAGCTGTTTTTT. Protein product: CASSLTQTTGELFF.

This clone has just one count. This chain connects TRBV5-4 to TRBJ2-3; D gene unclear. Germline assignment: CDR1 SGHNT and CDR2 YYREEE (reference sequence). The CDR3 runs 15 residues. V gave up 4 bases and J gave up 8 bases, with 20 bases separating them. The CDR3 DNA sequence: TGTGCCAGCAGCCCTAAAGAAAGATCCCTCAGTACGCAGTATTTT. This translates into CASSPKERSLSTQYF.

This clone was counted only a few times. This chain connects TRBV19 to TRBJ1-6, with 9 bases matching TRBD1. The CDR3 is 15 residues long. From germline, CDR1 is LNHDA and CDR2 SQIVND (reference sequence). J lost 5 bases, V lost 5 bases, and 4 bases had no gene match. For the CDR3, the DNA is TGTGCCAGTAGTTCCCGGGACAGGGATAATTCACCCCTCCACTTT. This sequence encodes CASSSRDRDNSPLHF.

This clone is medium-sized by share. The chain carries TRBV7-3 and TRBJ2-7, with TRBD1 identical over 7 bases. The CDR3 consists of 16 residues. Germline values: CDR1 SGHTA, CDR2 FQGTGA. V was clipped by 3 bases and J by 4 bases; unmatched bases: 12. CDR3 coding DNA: TGTGCCAGCAGCTTCCCGTTCTGCCAGGGGGAATACGAGCAGTACTTC. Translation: CASSFPFCQGEYEQYF.

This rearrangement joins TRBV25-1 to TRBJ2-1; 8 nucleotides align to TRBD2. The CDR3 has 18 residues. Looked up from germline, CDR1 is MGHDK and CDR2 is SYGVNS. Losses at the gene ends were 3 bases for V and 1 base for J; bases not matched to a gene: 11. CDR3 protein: CASSDPTGRGGSYNEQFF. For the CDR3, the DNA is TGTGCCAGCAGTGATCCCACCGGCCGGGGGGGTTCCTACAATGAGCAGTTCTTC.

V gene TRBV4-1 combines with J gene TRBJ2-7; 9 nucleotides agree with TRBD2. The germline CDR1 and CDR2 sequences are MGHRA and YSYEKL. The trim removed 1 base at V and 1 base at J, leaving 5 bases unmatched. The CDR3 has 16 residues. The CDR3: CASSQVAAGGSYEQYF. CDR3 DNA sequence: TGCGCCAGCAGCCAAGTGGCGGCGGGAGGGTCCTACGAGCAGTACTTC.

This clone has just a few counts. CDR3 sequence (DNA): TGTGCCAGCAGCTTTCACTCTCCTGGGGTTGGTCAGCCCCAGCATTTT. Translating gives CASSFHSPGVGQPQHF. The chain employs TRBV5-8 and TRBJ1-5, with D unresolved. From germline, CDR1 is SGHTS and CDR2 YDEGEE. Between the trimmed V and J ends, which lost 2 bases and 6 bases, there was a span of 18 bases. The CDR3 covers 16 residues.

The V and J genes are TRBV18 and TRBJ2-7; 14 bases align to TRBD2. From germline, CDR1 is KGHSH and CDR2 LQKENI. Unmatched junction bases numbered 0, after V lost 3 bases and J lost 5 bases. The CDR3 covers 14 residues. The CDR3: CASSPGLAGDEQYF. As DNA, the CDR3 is TGTGCCAGCTCACCGGGACTAGCGGGAGACGAGCAGTACTTC.